The present T cell receptor beta chain was sequenced within a study of early T cells in non-severe SARS-CoV-2 infection. Study at large: Bulk RNA from unsorted whole blood was sequenced; chains were unpaired.

This clonotype was counted many times. Molecules of cDNA were individually given unique molecular identifiers that were attached to them. TCRdb reprocessed the 5' RACE reads via MiXCR and lists one record per CDR3 protein. The sample lists tens of thousands of distinct CDR3 sequences, roughly 5% occurring once. The CDR3 contains 12 residues. CDR1 and CDR2 from the germline V gene are LNHDA and SQIVND (reference sequence). Trimming removed 10 bases at V and 3 bases at J, with 11 bases between. The sequence was obtained from an adult who was a healthcare worker with PCR-confirmed SARS-CoV-2 infection or an uninfected control (not recorded which). V gene TRBV19 combines with J gene TRBJ2-3, with D maybe TRBD1 (6 bases). The specimen was whole blood. CDR3: CAIGGVTDTQYF. As DNA, the CDR3 is TGTGCCATAGGGGGAGTGACAGATACGCAGTATTTT.